This T cell receptor (beta chain) was sequenced in a study of shared clonotypes between healthy human individuals. Study conclusions and caveats: Clonotype sharing across a few donors was observed for 4.5% to 6.5% of naive CD4 clonotypes. Sampling used blood alone; tissue repertoires probably differ.

This CDR3 has 12 amino acids. The V end lost 6 bases, the J end lost 1 base, and 9 bases lay between the germline ends. Germline CDR1 reads SQVTM; CDR2 reads ANQGSEA. To note about this clone: Its target is not known.

Only in-frame clones appear in the TCRdb table, and some are missing; sequencing was by immunoSEQ multiplex PCR. The sample contains some 2.4 million clones, 80% to 95% of which appear only once. A CD45RA+ naive subset and a CD45RA-negative memory subset were split from CD4+ cells. The chain uses TRBV29-1 and TRBJ1-1, with D uncertain. The receptor's source is a man aged 18 to 30 in good health. Some clones in this sample may be carry-over from other donors' samples. Source material: naive CD4+ T cells from PBMCs. Subset specified: CD45RA+ positively selected. CDR3 sequence (DNA): TGCAGCGTGTCTCATCCGAACACTGAAGCTTTCTTT. It encodes CSVSHPNTEAFF.